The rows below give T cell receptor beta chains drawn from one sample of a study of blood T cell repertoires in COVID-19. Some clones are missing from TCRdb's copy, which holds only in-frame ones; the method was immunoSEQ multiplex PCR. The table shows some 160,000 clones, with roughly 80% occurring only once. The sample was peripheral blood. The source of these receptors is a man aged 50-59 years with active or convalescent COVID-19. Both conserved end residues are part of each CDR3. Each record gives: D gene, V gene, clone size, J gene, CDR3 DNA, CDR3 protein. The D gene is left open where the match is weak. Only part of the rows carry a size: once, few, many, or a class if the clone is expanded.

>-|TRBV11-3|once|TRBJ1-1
TGTGCCAGCAGCCTTCTAAAGAACACTGAAGCTTTCTTT
CASSLLKNTEAFF
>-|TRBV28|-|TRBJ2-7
TGTGCCAGCAGTGCGGAATCCTACGAGCAGTACTTC
CASSAESYEQYF
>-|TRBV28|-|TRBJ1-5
TGTGCCAGCAGTTTAACGGGGTTCAGCAATCAGCCCCAGCATTTT
CASSLTGFSNQPQHF
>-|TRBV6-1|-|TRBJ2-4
TGTGCCAGCAGTGAACGGGAGAGTCCCTACTTC
CASSERESPYF
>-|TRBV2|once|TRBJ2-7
TGTGCCAGCAGTGTATCTGCCTACGAGCAGTACTTC
CASSVSAYEQYF
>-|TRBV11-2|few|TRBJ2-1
TGTGCCAGCAGCTTAGGGGGCCTTCAAACCTACAATGAGCAGTTCTTC
CASSLGGLQTYNEQFF
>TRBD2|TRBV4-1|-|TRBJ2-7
TGCGCCAGCAGCCAAGCGGGCGGGAGAAGTTCCCACGAGCAGTACTTC
CASSQAGGRSSHEQYF
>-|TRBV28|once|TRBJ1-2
TGTGCCACAAAGCCTTCTTTGGGGAGCTATGGCTACACCTTC
CATKPSLGSYGYTF
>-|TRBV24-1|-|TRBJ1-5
TGTGCCACCAGTGATCGACTGGAAGGCAATCAGCCCCAGCATTTT
CATSDRLEGNQPQHF
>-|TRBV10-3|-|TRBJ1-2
TGTGCCATCACTCCGGGACAACGCTCCTATGGCTACACCTTC
CAITPGQRSYGYTF
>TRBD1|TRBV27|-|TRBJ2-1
TGTGCCAGCAGTTTATTGGGACAGACCCCATACAATGAGCAGTTCTTC
CASSLLGQTPYNEQFF
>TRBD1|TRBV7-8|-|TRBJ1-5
TGTGCCAGCAGCCAGGGGGTTGGAGACAATCAGCCCCAGCATTTT
CASSQGVGDNQPQHF
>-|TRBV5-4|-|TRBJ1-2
TGTGCCAGCAGCCCTCGACCCGGAGGCTATGGCTACACCTTC
CASSPRPGGYGYTF
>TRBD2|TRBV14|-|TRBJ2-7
TGTGCCAGCAGTCCGGAGAAGTGGACTAGCGGGAAACGGTACGAGCAGTACTTC
CASSPEKWTSGKRYEQYF
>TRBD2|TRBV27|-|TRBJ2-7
TGTGCCTCCAGCCTCGGGGGGGTCGGCTACGAGCAGTACTTC
CASSLGGVGYEQYF
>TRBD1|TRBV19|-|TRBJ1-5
TGTGCCAGTAGTATTTCCGGGACAGGGGGAGTGTTAGGTCAGCCCCAGCATTTT
CASSISGTGGVLGQPQHF
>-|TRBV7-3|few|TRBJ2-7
TGTGCCAGCAGCCCCGACAGCTACTCCTACGAGCAGTACTTC
CASSPDSYSYEQYF
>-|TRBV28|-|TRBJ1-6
TGTGCCAGCAGTTTGCCAAAGAGCTCCTATAATTCACCCCTCCACTTT
CASSLPKSSYNSPLHF
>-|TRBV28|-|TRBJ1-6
TGTGCCAGCAGTTCATTACAGGGTCAGTTCGATTCACCCCTCCACTTT
CASSSLQGQFDSPLHF
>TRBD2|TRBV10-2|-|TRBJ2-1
TGCGCCACCATACTAGCGGGAGGCAATGAGCAGTTCTTC
CATILAGGNEQFF
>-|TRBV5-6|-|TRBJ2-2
TGTGCCAGCAGCTTGGTCGGGACGAACACCGGGGAGCTGTTTTTT
CASSLVGTNTGELFF
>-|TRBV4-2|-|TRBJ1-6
TGTGCCAGCAGCCAAAAGTCGCAGGGCAATTCACCCCTCCACTTT
CASSQKSQGNSPLHF
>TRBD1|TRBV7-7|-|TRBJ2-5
TGTGCCAGCAGCAGCTGGACAGGGGAAGAGACCCAGTACTTC
CASSSWTGEETQYF
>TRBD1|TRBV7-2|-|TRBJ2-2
TGTGCCAGCAGCTTTCGACAGGGGACGAACACCGGGGAGCTGTTTTTT
CASSFRQGTNTGELFF
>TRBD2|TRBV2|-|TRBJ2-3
TGTGCCAGCAGTGACCGACTAGCTGCAGATACGCAGTATTTT
CASSDRLAADTQYF
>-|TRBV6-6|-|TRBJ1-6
TGTGCCACCCAATACGGACAGCATTCACCCCTCCACTTT
CATQYGQHSPLHF
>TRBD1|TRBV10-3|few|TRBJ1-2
TGTGCCATCAGTGAGTGGACAGGAGATATTAACTATGGCTACACCTTC
CAISEWTGDINYGYTF
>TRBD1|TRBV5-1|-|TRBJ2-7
TGCGCCAGCAGCTCTGGACAGGGGGTCTCCTACGAGCAGTACTTC
CASSSGQGVSYEQYF
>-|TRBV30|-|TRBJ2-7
TGTGCCTGGAGTTTCGGGGGCGAGCAGTACTTC
CAWSFGGEQYF
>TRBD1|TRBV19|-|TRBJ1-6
TGTGCCAGTAGATCGGGACAGGGAAATTCACCCCTCCACTTT
CASRSGQGNSPLHF
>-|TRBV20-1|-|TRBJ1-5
TGCAGTGCTAGTCTGGGGCTCAATCAGCCCCAGCATTTT
CSASLGLNQPQHF
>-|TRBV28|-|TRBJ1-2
TGTGCCAGCAGCAATAGACAGGTCTATGGCTACACCTTC
CASSNRQVYGYTF
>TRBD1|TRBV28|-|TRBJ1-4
TGTGCCAGCAGTTTCCCAGGGGGCGCGGGAAAACTGTTTTTT
CASSFPGGAGKLFF
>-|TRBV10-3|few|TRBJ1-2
TGTGCCATCAGTGAGTCGGAGGAAGGCTACACCTTC
CAISESEEGYTF
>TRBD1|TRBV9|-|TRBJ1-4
TGTGCCAGCAGCGCTTCCTTACGAGGGGGCCTTAATGAAAAACTGTTTTTT
CASSASLRGGLNEKLFF
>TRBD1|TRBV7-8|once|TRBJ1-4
TGTGCCAGCAGCCCAGGGGGGTCCGGAGAAAAACTGTTTTTT
CASSPGGSGEKLFF
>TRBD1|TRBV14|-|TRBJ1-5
TGTGCCAGCAGCCAAGCGACAGGGGGGAACCAGCCCCAGCATTTT
CASSQATGGNQPQHF